This T cell receptor beta chain was sequenced during a study of CD8+ T cells in alopecia areata. Findings and limits, study-wide: There were many expanded lesional clones persisting in scalp and blood during tofacitinib.

The CDR3 consists of 14 residues. In germline, CDR1 is SGHTA, CDR2 FQGNSA. The germline V and J ends were trimmed by 7 bases and 3 bases, with 16 bases remaining between them. This sample's treatment: oral pan-JAK inhibitor, 5-10 mg twice daily. RNA extraction and reverse transcription yielded cDNA as sequencing template. The repertoire was sequenced with immunoSEQ multiplex PCR; TCRdb's copy has only in-frame clones and lacks some. Seen here are 85,000 to 95,000 clones, about 70% observed once, and the top ten hold roughly 17%. This clone was observed a few times. Its antigen is not known. This chain uses TRBV7-2 with TRBJ2-7, with D perhaps matching TRBD1 or TRBD2 (5 bases each). This material consisted of CD8+ T cells sorted from blood, taken at week 44, from a patient treated with tofacitinib. The receptor was derived from a human donor with alopecia areata. The CDR3 bases are TGTGCCAGCATGACGGGGCACACGGACTACGAGCAGTACTTC. Translated, it gives CASMTGHTDYEQYF. Full variable domain (rest looked up from reference TRBV7-2 and TRBJ2-7): GAGVSQSPSNKVTEKGKDVELRCDPISGHTALYWYRQSLGQGLEFLIYFQGNSAPDKSGLPSDRFSAERTGGSVSTLTIQRTQQEDSAVYLCASMTGHTDYEQYFGPGTRLTVT.